This TCR beta chain was retrieved from a study of Graves' ophthalmopathy and Graves' hyperthyroidism. Study-wide results and caveats: Blood also contained most of the expanded thyroid clonotypes above 0.001 frequency.

CDR3 length: 16 residues. Germline CDR1 and CDR2: SGHRS and YFSETQ. The V gene lost 0 bases and the J gene lost 4 bases, with 11 bases spanning the gap. Additional autoimmune diseases, uncontrolled infections, pregnancy or lactation disqualified patients. The diagnosis was founded upon clinical symptoms, serum thyroxine, TRAb, thyroid ultrasound and orbital computed tomography. The sample holds many counts of this clonotype. Antigen unknown. Researchers took RNA transcripts and amplified TCR beta CDR3 regions from them. Scientists carried out first-round RT-PCR using HTBI primers and then a second-round multiplex PCR. TCRdb called the multiplex PCR reads again in MiXCR, with one record for every CDR3 protein. Here the sample spans roughly 610,000 distinct CDR3 sequences, approximately 21% being singletons.

The sequenced sample was peripheral blood. The sequence was obtained from a woman aged 18-29 years with stable Graves' hyperthyroidism. Some clones in this sample may be carry-over from other donors' samples. The chain links TRBV5-1 to TRBJ2-6; the D gene is possibly TRBD2 (6 bases). CDR3 amino acids: CASSLEIAVGANVLTF. Written as DNA, the CDR3 is TGCGCCAGCAGCTTGGAAATAGCGGTAGGGGCCAACGTCCTGACTTTC.